One T cell receptor beta chain is described in this entry. Its target is unknown. J gave up 2 bases and V 2 bases, and 4 bases lay outside the gene matches. Germline values: CDR1 MDHEN, CDR2 SYDVKM. This CDR3 has 15 amino acids. For sequencing, patients were chosen who had shown expansion of CD8+CD57+ cells by flow cytometry. Genomic DNA acted as the template from which TCR beta VDJ combination and CDR3 sequence profiling were carried out. MiXCR, applied by TCRdb to the reads, yields one record per CDR3 protein. The sample has 160,000 or so distinct CDR3 sequences, around 75% seen once. These data originate in a study of CD8+CD57+ T cells in acquired aplastic anemia. Study-level findings and limits: Patients had approximately 30 CD8+ CDR3 sequences in common with controls (the shared set).

The sample taken for sequencing was sorted CD4+, CD8+, or CD8+CD57+ T cells (not recorded which) from PBMCs. This receptor was identified in a human donor with aplastic anemia. This chain uses TRBV28 with TRBJ2-7; TRBD1 matches at 9 bases. CDR3 sequence (DNA): TGTGCCAGCAGTTTAGTGGACAGGGGACCCTACGAGCAGTACTTC. It specifies CASSLVDRGPYEQYF.